This T cell receptor (beta chain) was observed in a study of Tregs in tolerant kidney transplant recipients. General study points: Biological reproducibility was not directly addressed in this study. Expanding Tregs on activated donor B cells appeared to best identify donor-specific TCRbeta clones.

The method was immunoSEQ multiplex PCR; TCRdb's version includes in-frame clones alone and lacks a portion of them. Of about 64,000 clones detected, more than 70% appear once; the ten largest clones hold roughly 4%. Germline-derived CDR1 and CDR2 are DFQATT and SNEGSKA (reference sequence). The CDR3 is 11 residues long. Mixed chimerism was transient after nonmyeloablative marrow transplants from related graft donors. CD4+CD25+CD127- Tregs, CD4+CD25- non-Tregs, CD4 and CD8 cells were sorted. This clone has a handful of counts. Antigen: not known. Here the sequenced sample was CD4+ T cells from blood (PBMCs), taken 6 months after the transplant. This chain connects TRBV20-1 to TRBJ1-2; D is ambiguous. The receptor's source is a human patient who received a combined kidney and bone marrow transplant. Some of these T cells may belong to the graft donor. CDR3 sequence reads: CKPTVHYGYTF. CDR3 DNA: TGCAAACCTACAGTTCACTATGGCTACACCTTC.